The T cell receptor (beta chain) described here comes from a study of T-cell reconstitution after alpha-beta-depleted transplantation in children. Unique molecular identifiers were used in preparing the TCRbeta library. TCRdb used MiXCR to reprocess the PCR reads, holding one entry per CDR3 protein. The repertoire holds approximately 83,000 distinct CDR3 sequences, with less than 15% as singletons. The sample holds many counts of this clonotype. Per the germline V gene, CDR1 is MNHEY and CDR2 is SMNVEV (reference sequence). Trimming took 6 bases from V and 5 from J; bases not matched to a gene: 5. This CDR3 has 13 amino acids.

This specimen consisted of PBMCs from the stem cell graft donor, obtained from the stem cell graft. V is TRBV27 and J is TRBJ2-5, with 8 bases aligning to TRBD1. The clonotype originates from a human donor who donated a stem cell graft to a child with inherited bone marrow failure. This chain's CDR3 is CASRRGQGETQYF. The DNA for the CDR3 is TGTGCCAGCAGACGCGGACAGGGTGAGACCCAGTACTTC.